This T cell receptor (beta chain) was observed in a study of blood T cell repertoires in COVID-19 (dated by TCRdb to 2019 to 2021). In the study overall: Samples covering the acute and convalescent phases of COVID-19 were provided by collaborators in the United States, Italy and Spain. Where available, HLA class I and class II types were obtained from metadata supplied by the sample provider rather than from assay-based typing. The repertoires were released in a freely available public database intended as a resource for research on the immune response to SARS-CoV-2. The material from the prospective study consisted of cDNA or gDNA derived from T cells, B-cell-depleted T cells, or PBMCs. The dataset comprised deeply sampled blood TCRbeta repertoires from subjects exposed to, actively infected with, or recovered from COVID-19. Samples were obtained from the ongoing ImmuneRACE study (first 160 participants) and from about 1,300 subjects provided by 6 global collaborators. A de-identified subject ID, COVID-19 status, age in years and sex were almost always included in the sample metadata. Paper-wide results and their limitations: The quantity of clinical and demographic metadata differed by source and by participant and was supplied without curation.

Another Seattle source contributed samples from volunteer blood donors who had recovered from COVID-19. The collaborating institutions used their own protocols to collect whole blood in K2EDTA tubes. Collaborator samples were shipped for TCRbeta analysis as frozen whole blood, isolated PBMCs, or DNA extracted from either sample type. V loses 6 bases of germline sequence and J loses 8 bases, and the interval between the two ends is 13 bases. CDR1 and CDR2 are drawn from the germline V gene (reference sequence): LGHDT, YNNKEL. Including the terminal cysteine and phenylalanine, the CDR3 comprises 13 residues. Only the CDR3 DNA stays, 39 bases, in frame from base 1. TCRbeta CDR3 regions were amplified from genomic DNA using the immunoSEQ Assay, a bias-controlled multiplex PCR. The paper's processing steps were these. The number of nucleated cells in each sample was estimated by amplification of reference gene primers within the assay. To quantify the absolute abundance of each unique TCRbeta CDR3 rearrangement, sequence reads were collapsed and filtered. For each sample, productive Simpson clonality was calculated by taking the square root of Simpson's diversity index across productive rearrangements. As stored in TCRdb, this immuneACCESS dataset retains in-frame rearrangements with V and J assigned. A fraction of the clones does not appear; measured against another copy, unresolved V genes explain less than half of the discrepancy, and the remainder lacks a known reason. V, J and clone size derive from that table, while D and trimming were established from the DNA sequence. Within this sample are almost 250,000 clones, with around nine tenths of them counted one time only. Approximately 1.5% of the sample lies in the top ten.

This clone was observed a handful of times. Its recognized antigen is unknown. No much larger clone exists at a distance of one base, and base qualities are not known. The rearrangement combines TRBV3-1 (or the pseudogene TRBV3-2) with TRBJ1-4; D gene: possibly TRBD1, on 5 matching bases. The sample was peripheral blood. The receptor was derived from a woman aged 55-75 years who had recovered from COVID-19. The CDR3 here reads CASSSPGLEKLFF. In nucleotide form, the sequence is TGTGCCAGCAGTTCTCCAGGGTTAGAAAAACTGTTTTTT.